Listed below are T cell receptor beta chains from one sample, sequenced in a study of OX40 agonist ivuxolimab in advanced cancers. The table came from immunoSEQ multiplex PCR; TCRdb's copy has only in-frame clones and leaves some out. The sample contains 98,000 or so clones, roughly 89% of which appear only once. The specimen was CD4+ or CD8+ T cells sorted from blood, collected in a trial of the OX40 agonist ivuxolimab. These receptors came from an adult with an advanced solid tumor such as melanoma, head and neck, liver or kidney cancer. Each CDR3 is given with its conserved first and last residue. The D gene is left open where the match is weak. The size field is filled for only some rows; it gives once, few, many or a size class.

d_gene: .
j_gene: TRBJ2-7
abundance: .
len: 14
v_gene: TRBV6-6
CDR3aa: CASSYGPPRGEQYF
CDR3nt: TGTGCCAGCAGTTACGGGCCTCCCCGTGGCGAGCAGTACTTC

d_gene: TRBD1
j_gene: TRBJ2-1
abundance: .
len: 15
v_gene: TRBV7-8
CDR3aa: CASSLADRGQRGQFF
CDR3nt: TGTGCCAGCAGCTTAGCTGACAGGGGGCAGCGGGGGCAGTTCTTC

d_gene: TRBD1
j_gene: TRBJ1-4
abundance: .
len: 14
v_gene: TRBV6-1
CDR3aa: CASTGTGVNEKLFF
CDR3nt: TGTGCCAGCACCGGGACAGGGGTAAATGAAAAACTGTTTTTT

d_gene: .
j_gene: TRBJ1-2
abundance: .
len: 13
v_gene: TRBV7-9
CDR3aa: CASSLDQNYGYTF
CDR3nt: TGTGCCAGCAGCTTAGACCAGAACTATGGCTACACCTTC

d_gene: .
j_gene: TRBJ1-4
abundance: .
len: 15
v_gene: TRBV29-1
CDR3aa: CSAKQGISTNEKLFF
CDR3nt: TGCAGCGCTAAACAGGGCATCTCAACTAATGAAAAACTGTTTTTT

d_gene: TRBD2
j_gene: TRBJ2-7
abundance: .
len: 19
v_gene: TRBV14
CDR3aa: CASSGSLQEAGELVGEQYF
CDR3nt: TGTGCCAGCAGCGGATCGTTACAGGAGGCGGGAGAATTGGTTGGCGAGCAGTACTTC

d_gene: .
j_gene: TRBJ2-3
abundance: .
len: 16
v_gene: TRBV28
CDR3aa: CASSWGARELADTQYF
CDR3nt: TGTGCCAGCAGTTGGGGGGCACGGGAGCTTGCAGATACGCAGTATTTT

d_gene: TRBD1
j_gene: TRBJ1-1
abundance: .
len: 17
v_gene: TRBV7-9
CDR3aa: CASSPLRGTGGGTEAFF
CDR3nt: TGTGCCAGCAGTCCGCTCAGGGGGACGGGTGGGGGCACTGAAGCTTTCTTT

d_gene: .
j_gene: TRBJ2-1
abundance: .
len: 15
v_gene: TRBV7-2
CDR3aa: CASSLDDIGPVEQFF
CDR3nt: TGTGCCAGCAGCTTAGATGATATCGGTCCGGTTGAGCAGTTCTTC

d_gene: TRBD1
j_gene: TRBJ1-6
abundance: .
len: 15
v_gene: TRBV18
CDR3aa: CASSPETGENSPLHF
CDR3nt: TGTGCCAGCTCACCAGAGACAGGGGAGAATTCACCCCTCCACTTT

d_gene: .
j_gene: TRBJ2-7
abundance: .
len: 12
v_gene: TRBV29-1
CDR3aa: CSVSGDSYEQYF
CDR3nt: TGCAGCGTATCCGGGGACTCCTACGAGCAGTACTTC

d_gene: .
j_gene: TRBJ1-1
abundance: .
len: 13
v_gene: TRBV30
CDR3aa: CACGRARDTEAFF
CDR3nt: TGTGCCTGTGGCAGGGCCCGGGACACTGAAGCTTTCTTT

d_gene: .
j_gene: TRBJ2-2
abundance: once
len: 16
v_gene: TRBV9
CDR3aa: CASSVAWQANTGELFF
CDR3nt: TGTGCCAGCAGCGTAGCATGGCAGGCGAACACCGGGGAGCTGTTTTTT

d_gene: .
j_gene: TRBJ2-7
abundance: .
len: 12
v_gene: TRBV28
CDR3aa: CASSVPSYEQYF
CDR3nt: TGTGCCAGCTCGGTCCCCAGCTACGAGCAGTACTTC

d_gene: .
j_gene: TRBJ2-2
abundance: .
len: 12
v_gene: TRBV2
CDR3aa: CASGGGAGELFF
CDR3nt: TGTGCCTCCGGGGGCGGGGCCGGGGAGCTGTTTTTT

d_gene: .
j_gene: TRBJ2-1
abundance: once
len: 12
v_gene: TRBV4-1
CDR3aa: CASTKDFQEQFF
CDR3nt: TGCGCCAGCACCAAGGACTTCCAGGAGCAGTTCTTC

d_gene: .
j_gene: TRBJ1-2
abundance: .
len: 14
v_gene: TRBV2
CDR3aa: CASSEDRTNYGYTF
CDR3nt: TGTGCCAGCAGCGAAGACAGGACCAACTATGGCTACACCTTC

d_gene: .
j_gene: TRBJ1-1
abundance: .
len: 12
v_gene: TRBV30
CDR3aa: CAWSVANTEAFF
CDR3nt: TGTGCCTGGAGCGTGGCGAACACTGAAGCTTTCTTT

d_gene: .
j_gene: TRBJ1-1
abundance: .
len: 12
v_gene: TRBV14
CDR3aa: CASADRNTEAFF
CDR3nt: TGTGCCAGCGCGGACAGGAACACTGAAGCTTTCTTT

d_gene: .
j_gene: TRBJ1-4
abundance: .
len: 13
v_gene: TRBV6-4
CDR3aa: CASSFSPGEKLFF
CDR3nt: TGTGCCAGCAGTTTCTCACCGGGGGAAAAACTGTTTTTT

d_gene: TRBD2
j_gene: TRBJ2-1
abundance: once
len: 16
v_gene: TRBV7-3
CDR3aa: CASSLSGLAGRSSKFF
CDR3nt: TGTGCCAGCAGCTTATCTGGACTAGCGGGCCGGAGTTCCAAGTTCTTC

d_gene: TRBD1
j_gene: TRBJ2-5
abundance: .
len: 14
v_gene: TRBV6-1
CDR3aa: CASSEPGGWETQYF
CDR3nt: TGTGCCAGCAGTGAACCAGGGGGCTGGGAGACCCAGTACTTC

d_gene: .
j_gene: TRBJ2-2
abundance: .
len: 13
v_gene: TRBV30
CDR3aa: CAIGRPYSGELFF
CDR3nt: TGTGCCATCGGTAGACCCTACAGCGGGGAGCTGTTTTTT

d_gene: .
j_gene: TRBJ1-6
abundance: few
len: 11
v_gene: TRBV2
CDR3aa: CASRTLSPLHF
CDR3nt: TGTGCCAGCAGAACCTTATCACCCCTCCACTTT

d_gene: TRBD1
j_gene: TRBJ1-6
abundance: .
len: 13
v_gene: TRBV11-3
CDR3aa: CASSPGGNSPLHF
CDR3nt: TGTGCCAGCAGCCCAGGGGGTAATTCACCCCTCCACTTT

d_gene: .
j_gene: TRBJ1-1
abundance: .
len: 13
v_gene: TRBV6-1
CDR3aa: CASRLGGVTEAFF
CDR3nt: TGTGCCAGCAGACTAGGCGGGGTCACTGAAGCTTTCTTT

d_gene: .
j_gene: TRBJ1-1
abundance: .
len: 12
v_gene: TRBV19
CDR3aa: CASSRGPTEAFF
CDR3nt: TGTGCCAGTAGTAGGGGGCCCACTGAAGCTTTCTTT

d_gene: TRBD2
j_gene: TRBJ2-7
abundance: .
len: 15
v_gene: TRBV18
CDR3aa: CASSLAPGGSGEQYF
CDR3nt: TGTGCCAGCTCACTCGCGCCGGGGGGTTCGGGCGAGCAGTACTTC

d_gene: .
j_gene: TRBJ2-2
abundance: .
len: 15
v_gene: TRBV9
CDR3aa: CASSPGNPNTGELFF
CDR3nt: TGTGCCAGCAGCCCCGGGAATCCGAACACCGGGGAGCTGTTTTTT

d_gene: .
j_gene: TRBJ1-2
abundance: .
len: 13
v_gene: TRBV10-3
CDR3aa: CAISGGRTYGYTF
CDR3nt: TGTGCCATCAGTGGCGGGCGAACCTATGGCTACACCTTC

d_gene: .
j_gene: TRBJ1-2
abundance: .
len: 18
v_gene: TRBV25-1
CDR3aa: CASSDDGDPAQGIYGYTF
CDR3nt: TGTGCCAGCAGTGATGATGGGGATCCGGCTCAAGGGATCTATGGCTACACCTTC

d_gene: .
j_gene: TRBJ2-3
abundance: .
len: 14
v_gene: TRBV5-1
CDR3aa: CASSLDGAADTQYF
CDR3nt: TGCGCCAGCAGCTTGGACGGGGCGGCAGATACGCAGTATTTT

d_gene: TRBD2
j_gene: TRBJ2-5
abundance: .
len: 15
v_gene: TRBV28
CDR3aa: CASSLGTLGGETQYF
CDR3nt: TGTGCCAGCAGTTTAGGTACCCTGGGAGGGGAGACCCAGTACTTC

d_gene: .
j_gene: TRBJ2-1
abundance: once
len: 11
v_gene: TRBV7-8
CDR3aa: CASIEGGEQFF
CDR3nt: TGTGCCAGCATTGAAGGGGGTGAGCAGTTCTTC

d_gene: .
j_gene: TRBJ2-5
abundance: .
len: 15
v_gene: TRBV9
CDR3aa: CASSVAEGYQETQYF
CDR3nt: TGTGCCAGCAGCGTAGCTGAGGGATACCAAGAGACCCAGTACTTC

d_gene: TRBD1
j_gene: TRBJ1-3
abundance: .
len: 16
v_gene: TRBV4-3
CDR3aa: CASSRNYRDRGNTIYF
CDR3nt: TGCGCCAGCAGCCGGAATTACCGGGACAGGGGAAACACCATATATTTT

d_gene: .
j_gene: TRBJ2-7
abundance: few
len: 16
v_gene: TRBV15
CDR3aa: CATSRDRDSGSYEQYF
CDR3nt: TGTGCCACCAGCAGAGATCGGGACTCCGGATCCTACGAGCAGTACTTC

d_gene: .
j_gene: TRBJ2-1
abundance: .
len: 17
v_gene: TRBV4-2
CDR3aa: CASSQVGLGLAANEQFF
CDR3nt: TGTGCCAGCAGCCAAGTAGGTCTGGGACTCGCAGCAAATGAGCAGTTCTTC

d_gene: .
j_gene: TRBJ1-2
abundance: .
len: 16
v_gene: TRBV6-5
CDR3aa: CASSYANSVTNYGYTF
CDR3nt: TGTGCCAGCAGTTACGCAAACTCGGTCACTAACTATGGCTACACCTTC

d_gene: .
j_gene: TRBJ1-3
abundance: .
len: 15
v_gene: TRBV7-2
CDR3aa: CASSYGTLSGNTIYF
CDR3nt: TGTGCCAGCAGTTACGGGACCCTCTCTGGAAACACCATATATTTT

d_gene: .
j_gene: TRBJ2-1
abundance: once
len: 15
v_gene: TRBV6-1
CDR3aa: CASSDGFGVIDEQFF
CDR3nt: TGTGCCAGCAGTGACGGGTTTGGCGTCATCGATGAGCAGTTCTTC

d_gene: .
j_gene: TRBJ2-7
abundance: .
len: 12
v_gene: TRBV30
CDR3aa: CAWSAGVGEQYF
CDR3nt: TGTGCCTGGAGTGCTGGGGTGGGCGAGCAGTACTTC